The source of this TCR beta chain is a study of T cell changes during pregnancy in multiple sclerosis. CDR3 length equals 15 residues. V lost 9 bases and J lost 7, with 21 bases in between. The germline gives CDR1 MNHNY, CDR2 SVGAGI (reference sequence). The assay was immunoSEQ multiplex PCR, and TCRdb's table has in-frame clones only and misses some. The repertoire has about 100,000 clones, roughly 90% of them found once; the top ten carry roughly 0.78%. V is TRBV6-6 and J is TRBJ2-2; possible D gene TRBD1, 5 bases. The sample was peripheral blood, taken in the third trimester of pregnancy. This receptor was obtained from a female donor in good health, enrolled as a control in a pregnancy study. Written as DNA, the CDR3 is TGTGCCAGTGTCTACAAGAAGGGGATTGGCGGGGAGCTGTTTTTT. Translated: CASVYKKGIGGELFF.